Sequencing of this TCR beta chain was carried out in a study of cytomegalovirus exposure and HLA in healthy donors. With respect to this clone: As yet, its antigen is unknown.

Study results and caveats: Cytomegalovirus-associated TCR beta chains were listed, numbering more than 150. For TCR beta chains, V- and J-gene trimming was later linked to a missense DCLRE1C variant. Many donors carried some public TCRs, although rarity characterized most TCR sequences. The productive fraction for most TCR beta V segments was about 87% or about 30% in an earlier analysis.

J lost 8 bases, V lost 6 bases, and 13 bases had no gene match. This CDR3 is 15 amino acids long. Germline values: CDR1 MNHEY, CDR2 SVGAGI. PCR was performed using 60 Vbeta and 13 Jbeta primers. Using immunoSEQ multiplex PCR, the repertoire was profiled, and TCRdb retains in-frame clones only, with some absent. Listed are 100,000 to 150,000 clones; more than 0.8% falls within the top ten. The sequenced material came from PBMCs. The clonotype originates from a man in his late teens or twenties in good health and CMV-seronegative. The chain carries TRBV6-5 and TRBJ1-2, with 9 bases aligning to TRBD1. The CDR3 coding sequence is TGTGCCAGCAGCCGACTCGAGGACAGGGGTATCGGCTACACCTTC. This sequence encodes CASSRLEDRGIGYTF.